One T cell receptor beta chain is described in this entry. Its specificity is not known. This record belongs to a study of blood T cells in healthy people across ages. Collection of 9 to 10 milliliters of peripheral blood was performed for each donor. Overall study results and limits: Naive T cell percentage strongly correlated with TCR beta diversity.

A sample-barcoded 5' primer and a J-beta primer mix were used in a second PCR of roughly 6 to 12 cycles. TCRdb fed the 5' RACE reads into MiXCR, producing one record per CDR3 protein. The repertoire holds some 1,500,000 distinct CDR3 sequences, under 55% seen once, with less than 5% in the top ten. The sequence came from a woman between 18 and 29 years old in good health. Sequencing used blood.

The CDR3 protein is CAISERGDTQYF. The DNA for the CDR3 is TGTGCCATCAGTGAGCGAGGAGATACGCAGTATTTT. This chain uses TRBV10-3 with TRBJ2-3; no clear D. Germline assignment: CDR1 ENHRY and CDR2 SYGVKD. The germline V and J ends were trimmed by 2 bases and 5 bases, with 5 bases remaining between them. This CDR3 has 12 residues.